This entry concerns a single T cell receptor (beta chain). The trim removed 5 bases at V and 6 bases at J, leaving 4 bases unmatched. CDR1 is MGHDK, CDR2 SYGVNS, per germline. The CDR3 contains 14 residues. The data belong to a study of T cell responses to AZD1222 COVID-19 vaccine. Assay used: immunoSEQ multiplex PCR; TCRdb lists only in-frame clones, some missing. The data hold about 140,000 clones, with 80% to 95% observed a single time. This clonotype was sampled from an adult in good health. The rearrangement uses TRBV25-1 and TRBJ2-1, with 10 bases identical to TRBD1. This specimen consisted of peripheral blood, obtained on day 0 of AZD1222 vaccination. For the CDR3, the DNA is TGTGCCAGCAGTACAGGACAGGGGGTCAATGAGCAGTTCTTC. Translated: CASSTGQGVNEQFF.